Here is one T cell receptor (beta chain) with its context. The authors' processing: Amplification with reference gene primers provided the estimates of nucleated cell counts. Profiling relied on immunoSEQ multiplex PCR, and the TCRdb table lists in-frame clones only, not all of them. V, J and clone size are those of that table, while D and trimming were read from the DNA. The sample has about 240,000 clones, 80% to 90% seen once. The data were taken from a study of blood T cell repertoires in COVID-19. V gave up 6 bases and J gave up 2 bases, with 11 bases separating them. This CDR3 has 13 amino acids. In germline, CDR1 is SNHLY, CDR2 FYNNEI.

The TCR sequence derives from a man aged 55 to 70 with acute or convalescent COVID-19. The V and J genes are TRBV2 and TRBJ2-7, with a possible D match to TRBD1 (6 bases). The sequencing sample was made of peripheral blood. CDR3 sequence: CASRWTETYEQYF. In DNA form, the CDR3 reads TGTGCCAGCAGATGGACAGAGACCTACGAGCAGTACTTC.